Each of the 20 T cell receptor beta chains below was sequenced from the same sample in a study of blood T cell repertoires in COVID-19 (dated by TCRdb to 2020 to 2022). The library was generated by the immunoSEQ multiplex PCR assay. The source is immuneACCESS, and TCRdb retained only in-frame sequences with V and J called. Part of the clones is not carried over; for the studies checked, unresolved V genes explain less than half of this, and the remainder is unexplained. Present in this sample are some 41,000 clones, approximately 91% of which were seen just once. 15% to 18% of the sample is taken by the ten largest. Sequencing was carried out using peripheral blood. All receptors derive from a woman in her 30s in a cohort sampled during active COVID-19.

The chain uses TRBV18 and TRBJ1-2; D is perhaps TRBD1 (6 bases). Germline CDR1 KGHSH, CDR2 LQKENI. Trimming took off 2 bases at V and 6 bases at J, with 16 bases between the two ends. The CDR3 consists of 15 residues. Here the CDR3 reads CASSPWREGHDGYTF. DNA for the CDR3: TGTGCCAGCTCACCATGGCGGGAGGGACATGATGGCTACACCTTC.

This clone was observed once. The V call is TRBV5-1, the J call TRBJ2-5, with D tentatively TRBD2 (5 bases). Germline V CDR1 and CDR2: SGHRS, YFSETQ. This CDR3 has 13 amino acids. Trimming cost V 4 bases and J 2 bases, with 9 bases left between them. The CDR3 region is CASSRSGQETQYF. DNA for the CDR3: TGCGCCAGCAGCCGCAGCGGACAAGAGACCCAGTACTTC.

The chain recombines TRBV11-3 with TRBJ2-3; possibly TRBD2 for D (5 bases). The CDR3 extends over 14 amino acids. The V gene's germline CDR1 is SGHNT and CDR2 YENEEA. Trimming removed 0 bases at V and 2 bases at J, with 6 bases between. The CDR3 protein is CASSLERATDTQYF. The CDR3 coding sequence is TGTGCCAGCAGCTTAGAGCGGGCCACAGATACGCAGTATTTT.

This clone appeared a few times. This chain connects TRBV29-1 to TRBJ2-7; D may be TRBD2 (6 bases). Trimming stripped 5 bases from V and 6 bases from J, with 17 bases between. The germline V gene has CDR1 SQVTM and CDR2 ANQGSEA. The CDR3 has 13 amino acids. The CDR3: CSVRDRLVSEQYF. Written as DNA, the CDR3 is TGCAGCGTTAGGGATCGACTAGTCTCCGAGCAGTACTTC.

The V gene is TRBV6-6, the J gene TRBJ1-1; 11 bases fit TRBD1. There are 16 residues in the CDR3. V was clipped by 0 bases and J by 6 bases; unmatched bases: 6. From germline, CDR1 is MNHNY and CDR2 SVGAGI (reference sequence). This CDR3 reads CASSYSGQGARAEAFF. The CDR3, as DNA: TGTGCCAGCAGTTACTCAGGACAGGGGGCGAGGGCTGAAGCTTTCTTT.

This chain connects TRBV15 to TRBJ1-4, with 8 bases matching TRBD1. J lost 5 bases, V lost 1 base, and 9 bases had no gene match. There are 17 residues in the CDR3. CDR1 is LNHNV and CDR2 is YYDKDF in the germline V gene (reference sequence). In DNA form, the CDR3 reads TGTGCCACCAGCAGAGCCACTACAGGGGGGCGGAATGAAAAACTGTTTTTT. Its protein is CATSRATTGGRNEKLFF.

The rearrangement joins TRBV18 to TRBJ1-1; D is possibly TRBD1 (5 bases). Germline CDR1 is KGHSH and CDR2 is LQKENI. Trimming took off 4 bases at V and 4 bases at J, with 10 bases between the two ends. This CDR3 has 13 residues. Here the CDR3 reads CASSRDRSTEAFF. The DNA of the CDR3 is TGTGCCAGCTCACGCGACAGAAGCACTGAAGCTTTCTTT.

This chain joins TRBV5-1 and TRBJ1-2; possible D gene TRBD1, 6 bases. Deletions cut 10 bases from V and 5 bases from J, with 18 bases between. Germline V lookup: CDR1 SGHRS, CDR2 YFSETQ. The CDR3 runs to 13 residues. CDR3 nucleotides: TGCGCCGCCCGGACAGAAGTGGGATATGGCTACACCTTC. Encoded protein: CAARTEVGYGYTF.

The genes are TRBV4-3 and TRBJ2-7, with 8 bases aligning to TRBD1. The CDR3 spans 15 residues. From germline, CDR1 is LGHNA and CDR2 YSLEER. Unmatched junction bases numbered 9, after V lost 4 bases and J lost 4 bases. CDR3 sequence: CASSLDRDRRYEQYF. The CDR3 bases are TGCGCCAGCAGCCTGGACCGGGACAGGCGATACGAGCAGTACTTC.

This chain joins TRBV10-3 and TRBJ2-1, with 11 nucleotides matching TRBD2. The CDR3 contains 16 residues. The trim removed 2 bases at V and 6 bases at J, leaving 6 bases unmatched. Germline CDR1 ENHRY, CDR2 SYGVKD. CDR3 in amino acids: CAISERLAGHVNEQFF. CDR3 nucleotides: TGTGCCATCAGTGAGAGACTAGCGGGACATGTCAATGAGCAGTTCTTC.

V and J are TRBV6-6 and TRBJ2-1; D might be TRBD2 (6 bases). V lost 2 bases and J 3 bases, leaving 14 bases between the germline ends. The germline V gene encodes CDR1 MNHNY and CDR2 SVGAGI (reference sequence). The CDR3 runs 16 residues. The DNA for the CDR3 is TGTGCCAGCAGTTACGGCTTGTGGGAGGTCTACAATGAGCAGTTCTTC. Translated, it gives CASSYGLWEVYNEQFF.

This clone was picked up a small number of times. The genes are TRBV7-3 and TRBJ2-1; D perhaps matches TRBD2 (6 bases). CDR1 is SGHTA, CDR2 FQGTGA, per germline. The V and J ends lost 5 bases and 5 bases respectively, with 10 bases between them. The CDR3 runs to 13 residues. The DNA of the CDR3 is TGTGCCAGCAGCACGGGACTTGACAATGAGCAGTTCTTC. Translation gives CASSTGLDNEQFF.

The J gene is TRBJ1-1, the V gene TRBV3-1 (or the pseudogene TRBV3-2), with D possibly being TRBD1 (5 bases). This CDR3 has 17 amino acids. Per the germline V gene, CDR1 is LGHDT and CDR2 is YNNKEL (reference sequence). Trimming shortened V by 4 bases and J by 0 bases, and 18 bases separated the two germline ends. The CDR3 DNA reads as TGTGCCAGCAGCCCGCCCCGGGGGAGTTTCATGAACACTGAAGCTTTCTTT. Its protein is CASSPPRGSFMNTEAFF.

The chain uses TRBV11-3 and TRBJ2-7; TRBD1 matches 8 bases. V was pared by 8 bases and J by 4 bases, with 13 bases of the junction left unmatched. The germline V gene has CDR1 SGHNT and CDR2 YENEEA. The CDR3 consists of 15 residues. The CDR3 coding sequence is TGTGCCAGCGCGCCTAGGACAGGGAATTATTACGAGCAGTACTTC. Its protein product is CASAPRTGNYYEQYF. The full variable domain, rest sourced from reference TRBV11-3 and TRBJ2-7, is EAGVVQSPRYKIIEKKQPVAFWCNPISGHNTLYWYLQNLGQGPELLIRYENEEAVDDSQLPKDRFSAERLKGVDSTLKIQPAELGDSAVYLCASAPRTGNYYEQYFGPGTRLTVT.

The CDR3 loop is CASRPGSLQGAGGYTF. CDR3 nucleotides: TGTGCCAGCAGACCCGGGTCCTTACAGGGGGCTGGTGGCTACACCTTC. The rearrangement uses TRBV28 and TRBJ1-2; 9 bases are shared with TRBD1. This CDR3 is built from 16 residues. CDR1 MDHEN and CDR2 SYDVKM come from the germline V gene. The ends lost 6 bases at V and 7 bases at J; junction bases unmatched: 15.

The CDR3 nucleotides read TGTGCCAGCTCGCGTGCACCGGGGAGAGGCTACGAGCAGTACTTC. Translating it yields CASSRAPGRGYEQYF. The genes are TRBV28 and TRBJ2-7, with a possible D match to TRBD2 (5 bases). Germline lookup yields CDR1 MDHEN and CDR2 SYDVKM. The CDR3 has 15 amino acids. Trimming took 8 bases from V and 3 from J, leaving 20 bases between them. The full variable domain, with the rest looked up from reference TRBV28 and TRBJ2-7, is DVKVTQSSRYLVKRTGEKVFLECVQDMDHENMFWYRQDPGLGLRLIYFSYDVKMKEKGDIPEGYSVSREKKERFSLILESASTNQTSMYLCASSRAPGRGYEQYFGPGTRLTVT.

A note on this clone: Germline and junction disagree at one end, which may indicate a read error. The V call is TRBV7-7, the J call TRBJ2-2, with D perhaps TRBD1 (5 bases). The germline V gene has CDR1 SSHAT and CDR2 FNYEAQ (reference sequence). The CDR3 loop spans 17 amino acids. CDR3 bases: TGTGCTAGCAGCTTACTCCCGTCTCAGGGTTCCACCGGGGAGCTGTTTTTT. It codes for CASSLLPSQGSTGELFF.

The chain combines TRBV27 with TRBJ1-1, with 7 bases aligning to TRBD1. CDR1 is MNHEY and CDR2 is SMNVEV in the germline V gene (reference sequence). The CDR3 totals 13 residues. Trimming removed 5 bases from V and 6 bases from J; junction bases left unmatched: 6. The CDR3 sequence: CASSTGQAAEAFF. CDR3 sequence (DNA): TGTGCCAGCAGTACCGGACAGGCAGCTGAAGCTTTCTTT.

The CDR3 region has the DNA TGTGCCAGCAGCAAATTAAAAGTTCCGAGCTCCTACGAGCAGTACTTC. Translated, it gives CASSKLKVPSSYEQYF. This sequence joins TRBV21-1 and TRBJ2-7; TRBD2 reflects the table's D call only, with no check against the DNA. TRBV21-1 is tagged as a pseudogene. This CDR3 comprises 16 residues.

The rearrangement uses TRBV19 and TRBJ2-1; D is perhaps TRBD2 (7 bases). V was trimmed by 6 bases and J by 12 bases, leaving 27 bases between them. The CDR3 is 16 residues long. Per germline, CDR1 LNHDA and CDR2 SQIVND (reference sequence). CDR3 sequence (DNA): TGTGCCAGTAGCCGGAACGGACTAGGGAGGGGGAGTGGGCAGTTCTTC. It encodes CASSRNGLGRGSGQFF.